This T cell receptor (beta chain) was documented in a study of blood T cell repertoires in COVID-19. This CDR3 region has 14 residues. The ends lost 2 bases at V and 6 bases at J; junction bases unmatched: 7. CDR1 GTSNPN and CDR2 SVGIG come from the germline V gene (reference sequence). The table came from immunoSEQ multiplex PCR; TCRdb's copy has only in-frame clones and leaves some out. The table records around 170,000 clones, around 80% of them present only once. The specimen sequenced was PBMCs or T cells enriched from blood (not recorded which). The chain couples TRBV30 to TRBJ1-5, with 7 bases matching TRBD1. The source of this sequence is a man between 60 and 75 years old who had been exposed to COVID-19. The CDR3: CAWSRGGSGQPQHF. CDR3 in DNA: TGTGCCTGGAGTAGAGGGGGCTCGGGTCAGCCCCAGCATTTT.